The present T cell receptor beta chain was sequenced within a study of T cell responses to AZD1222 COVID-19 vaccine. General study findings and limits: Only six or seven AZD1222 recipients tested seropositive at baseline. The donor group comprised mostly white British people and more females; the analysis possibly underestimated clonal diversity. No day 14 peak samples; only post-peak repertoires were characterized.

The CDR3 has 15 residues. V dropped 2 bases and J dropped 4; count of bases not matched to a gene: 7. Germline assignment: CDR1 MNHEY and CDR2 SVGEGT. For this clone: Its antigen is currently unknown.

The protocol was immunoSEQ multiplex PCR, while the TCRdb copy is restricted to in-frame clones and leaves out a portion. The sample has more than 150,000 clones, around 93% seen once; the top ten hold roughly 9.2%. The chain uses TRBV6-2 or TRBV6-3 and TRBJ2-7, with TRBD2 matching over 8 bases. The sequencing used peripheral blood, collected on day 0 of AZD1222 vaccination. This receptor was obtained from an adult in good health. The CDR3 spells CASSYRAGGGYEQYF. The CDR3 DNA reads as TGTGCCAGCAGTTACCGCGCGGGGGGAGGTTACGAGCAGTACTTC.